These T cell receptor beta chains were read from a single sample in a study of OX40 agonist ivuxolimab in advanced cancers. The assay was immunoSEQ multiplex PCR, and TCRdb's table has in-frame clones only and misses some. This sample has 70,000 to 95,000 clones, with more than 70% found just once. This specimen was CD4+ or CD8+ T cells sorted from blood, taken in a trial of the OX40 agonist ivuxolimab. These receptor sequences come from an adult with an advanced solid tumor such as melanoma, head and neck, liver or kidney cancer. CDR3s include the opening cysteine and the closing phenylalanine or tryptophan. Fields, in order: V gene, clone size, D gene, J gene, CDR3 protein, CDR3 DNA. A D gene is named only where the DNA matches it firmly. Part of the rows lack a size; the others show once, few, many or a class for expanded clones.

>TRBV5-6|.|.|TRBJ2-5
CASSRSSVETQYF
TGTGCCAGCAGCAGGTCTAGCGTAGAGACCCAGTACTTC
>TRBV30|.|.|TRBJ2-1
CAWSPGPYNEQFF
TGTGCCTGGAGCCCCGGACCGTACAATGAGCAGTTCTTC
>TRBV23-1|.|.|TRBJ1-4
CASSHWQTNEKLFF
TGCGCCAGCAGTCACTGGCAGACTAATGAAAAACTGTTTTTT
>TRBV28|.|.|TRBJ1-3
CASSLWQASGNTIYF
TGTGCCAGCAGTTTATGGCAGGCCTCTGGAAACACCATATATTTT
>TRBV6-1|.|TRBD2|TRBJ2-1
CASILAGAYNEQFF
TGTGCCAGCATTTTAGCGGGAGCCTACAATGAGCAGTTCTTC
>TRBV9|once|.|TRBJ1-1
CASSARLQVNTEAFF
TGTGCCAGCAGCGCCCGATTACAGGTCAACACTGAAGCTTTCTTT
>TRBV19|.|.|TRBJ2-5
CASSISPMGRETQYF
TGTGCCAGTAGTATCAGCCCTATGGGCAGGGAGACCCAGTACTTC
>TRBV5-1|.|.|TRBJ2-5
CASSLGQIQETQYF
TGCGCCAGCAGCTTGGGGCAGATTCAAGAGACCCAGTACTTC
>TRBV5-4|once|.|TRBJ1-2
CASSLGGAGYGYTF
TGTGCCAGCAGCTTGGGAGGGGCGGGCTATGGCTACACCTTC
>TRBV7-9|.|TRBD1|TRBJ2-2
CASAGTGETGELFF
TGTGCCAGCGCAGGGACAGGGGAAACCGGGGAGCTGTTTTTT
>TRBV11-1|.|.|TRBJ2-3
CASSFGTRSADTQYF
TGTGCCAGCAGCTTCGGAACCAGGTCTGCAGATACGCAGTATTTT
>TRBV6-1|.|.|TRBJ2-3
CASSVEGVSTDTQYF
TGTGCCAGCAGTGTAGAGGGAGTGAGCACAGATACGCAGTATTTT
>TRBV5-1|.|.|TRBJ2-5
CASSLNETQYF
TGCGCCAGCAGCTTGAATGAGACCCAGTACTTC
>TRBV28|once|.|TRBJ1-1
CASSQPPMNTEAFF
TGTGCCAGCAGTCAACCCCCGATGAACACTGAAGCTTTCTTT
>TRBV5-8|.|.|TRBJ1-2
CASSLALGYEGYTF
TGTGCCAGCAGCTTGGCCTTGGGGTATGAGGGCTACACCTTC
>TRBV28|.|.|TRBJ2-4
CASGSMSSGSGIQYF
TGTGCCAGCGGATCCATGAGTTCAGGGTCTGGCATTCAGTACTTC
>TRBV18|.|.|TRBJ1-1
CASSMGRNTEAFF
TGTGCCAGCTCAATGGGACGGAACACTGAAGCTTTCTTT
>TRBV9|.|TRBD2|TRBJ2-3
CASSVTSGDTDTQYF
TGTGCCAGCAGTGTGACTAGCGGGGACACAGATACGCAGTATTTT
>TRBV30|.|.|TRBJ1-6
CAWSVPPYRGNSPLHF
TGTGCCTGGAGTGTACCCCCATACCGGGGTAATTCACCCCTCCACTTT
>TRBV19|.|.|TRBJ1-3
CASTRAGNTIYF
TGTGCCAGTACCAGGGCTGGAAACACCATATATTTT
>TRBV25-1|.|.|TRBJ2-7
CASSELGGTVAYEQYF
TGTGCCAGCAGTGAACTAGGGGGGACTGTTGCCTACGAGCAGTACTTC
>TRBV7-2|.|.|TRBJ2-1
CASRGRDLYNEQFF
TGTGCCAGCAGGGGGCGGGACCTCTACAATGAGCAGTTCTTC
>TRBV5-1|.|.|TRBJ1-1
CASSFYGRNTEAFF
TGCGCCAGCAGCTTTTACGGACGGAACACTGAAGCTTTCTTT
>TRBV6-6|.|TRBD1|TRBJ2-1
CASSSGQVSSYNEQFF
TGTGCCAGCAGTTCCGGACAGGTGAGCTCCTACAATGAGCAGTTCTTC
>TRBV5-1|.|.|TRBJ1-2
CASSLIPDYGYTF
TGCGCCAGCAGCTTGATCCCGGACTATGGCTACACCTTC
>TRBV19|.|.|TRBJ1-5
CASRWQYQPQHF
TGTGCCAGTAGATGGCAGTATCAGCCCCAGCATTTT
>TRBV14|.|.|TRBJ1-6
CASRGRGDNSPLHF
TGTGCCAGCAGGGGACGGGGAGATAATTCACCCCTCCACTTT
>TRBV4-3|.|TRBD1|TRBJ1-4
CASSQYRRGQEKLFF
TGCGCCAGCAGCCAATATCGCAGGGGGCAAGAAAAACTGTTTTTT
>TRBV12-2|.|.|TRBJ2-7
CASRLSRPPYEQYF
TGTGCAAGTCGCTTAAGCCGTCCCCCTTACGAGCAGTACTTC
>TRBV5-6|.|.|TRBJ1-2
CASSPDRNYGYTF
TGTGCCAGCAGCCCCGACAGGAACTATGGCTACACCTTC
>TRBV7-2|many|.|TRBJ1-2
CASSQKGWGYTF
TGTGCCAGCAGCCAAAAGGGGTGGGGCTACACCTTC
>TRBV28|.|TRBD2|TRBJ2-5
CASTLPSGGPKTQYF
TGTGCCAGCACTTTACCCTCGGGGGGGCCTAAGACCCAGTACTTC
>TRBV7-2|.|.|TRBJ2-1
CASSPAGQRDNNEQFF
TGTGCCAGCAGCCCCGCGGGTCAGCGGGACAACAATGAGCAGTTCTTC
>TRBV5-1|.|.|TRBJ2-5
CASSANQETQYF
TGCGCCAGCAGCGCCAACCAAGAGACCCAGTACTTC
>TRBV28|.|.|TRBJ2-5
CASSTVETQYF
TGTGCCAGCAGTACCGTGGAGACCCAGTACTTC
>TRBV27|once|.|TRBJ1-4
CASSLIPTNEKLFF
TGTGCCAGCAGTTTAATTCCAACTAATGAAAAACTGTTTTTT
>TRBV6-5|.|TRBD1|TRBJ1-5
CASSKGQGVYQPQHF
TGTGCCAGCAGTAAGGGACAGGGGGTATATCAGCCCCAGCATTTT
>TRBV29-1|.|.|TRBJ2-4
CSVEGGPHFGAKNIQYF
TGCAGCGTTGAAGGTGGCCCTCACTTCGGAGCCAAAAACATTCAGTACTTC
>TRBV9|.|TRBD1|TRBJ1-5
CARGHRGGWSNQPQHF
TGTGCTCGCGGCCACAGGGGGGGATGGAGCAATCAGCCCCAGCATTTT
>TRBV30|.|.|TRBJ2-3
CASSQRSTDTQYF
TGTGCCTCAAGCCAGCGGAGCACAGATACGCAGTATTTT
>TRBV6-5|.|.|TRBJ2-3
CASSYSRVYTDTQYF
TGTGCCAGCAGTTACTCGAGGGTCTACACAGATACGCAGTATTTT
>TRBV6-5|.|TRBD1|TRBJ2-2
CASRAGTVQAGELFF
TGTGCCAGCAGAGCCGGGACAGTCCAGGCCGGGGAGCTGTTTTTT
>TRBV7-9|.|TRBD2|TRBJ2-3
CASSLGVAGTDTQYF
TGTGCCAGCAGCTTAGGGGTAGCGGGGACAGATACGCAGTATTTT
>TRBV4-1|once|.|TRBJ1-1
CASSPSTGGRAEAFF
TGCGCCAGCAGCCCCTCGACCGGGGGTAGGGCTGAAGCTTTCTTT